Shown below are 6 T cell receptor beta chains from a single sample sequenced in a study of blood T cell repertoires in COVID-19. Sequenced by immunoSEQ multiplex PCR; TCRdb stores in-frame clones only, minus some. The data contain approximately 280,000 clones, approximately 83% of them singletons. Source material: peripheral blood. The receptor source for this set is a woman aged 25 to 39 who had recovered from COVID-19.

DNA for the CDR3: TGTGCCAGCAGTTTGCCCCAAGGGAGGGGTGGCTACACCTTC. Protein: CASSLPQGRGGYTF. The chain combines TRBV28 with TRBJ1-2; tentatively, D is TRBD1 (5 bases). CDR1 and CDR2 from the germline V gene are MDHEN and SYDVKM. The V end was cut by 3 bases, the J end by 7 bases, with 15 bases between. This CDR3 has 14 residues.

This chain joins TRBV28 and TRBJ1-2; 9 bases match TRBD1. CDR1 and CDR2 from the germline V gene are MDHEN and SYDVKM. The CDR3 has 16 residues. The J segment lost 4 bases and the V segment lost 8 bases, leaving 14 bases of the junction unmatched. Here the CDR3 reads CASFSSRDRDLYGYTF. The CDR3 DNA reads as TGTGCCAGCTTCTCCTCCCGGGACAGGGACCTCTATGGCTACACCTTC.

The chain couples TRBV18 to TRBJ1-6; 7 bases agree with TRBD1. CDR3 size: 15 residues. Looked up from germline, CDR1 is KGHSH and CDR2 is LQKENI. With 3 bases clipped from V and 7 bases from J, the junction kept 6 bases outside the gene matches. The CDR3, as DNA: TGTGCCAGCTCACCCCTACAGGGGAAGAATTCACCCCTCCACTTT. This encodes CASSPLQGKNSPLHF.

The CDR3 bases are TGTGCCAGCAGCGTCGTGGACAGTGGCCGAAACACCATATATTTT. Amino acid sequence: CASSVVDSGRNTIYF. V and J are TRBV9 and TRBJ1-3, with D perhaps TRBD1 (6 bases). This CDR3 contains 15 residues. V gave up 2 bases and J gave up 5 bases, with 14 bases separating them. Per the germline V gene, CDR1 is SGDLS and CDR2 is YYNGEE.

V is TRBV2 and J is TRBJ2-1; 8 positions agree with TRBD2. Germline-derived CDR1 and CDR2 are SNHLY and FYNNEI. CDR3 size: 13 residues. V lost 6 bases and J lost 9; bases outside the gene matches: 7. The CDR3 region is CASRSGLEGEQFF. Here the CDR3 DNA reads TGTGCCAGCAGGTCGGGACTAGAAGGTGAGCAGTTCTTC.

This chain uses TRBV5-1 with TRBJ1-2, with 9 bases matching TRBD1. V dropped 4 bases and J dropped 7; count of bases not matched to a gene: 8. CDR1 is SGHRS, CDR2 YFSETQ, per germline. This CDR3 spans 14 amino acids. The CDR3 region is CASSAKGQGAGYTF. The CDR3 DNA reads as TGCGCCAGCAGCGCAAAGGGACAGGGTGCTGGCTACACCTTC.